The 24 T cell receptor beta chains listed next were all sequenced from one sample in a study of shared clonotypes between healthy human individuals. Libraries were prepared by immunoSEQ multiplex PCR; TCRdb keeps only in-frame clonotypes and omits some of them. The table has a few million clones, around 95% seen once. The specimen sequenced was naive CD4+ T cells sorted from blood. This sample's subset: CD45RA+ positively selected. Source of these receptors: a man aged 18 to 29 in good health.

The gene calls are TRBV6-6 and TRBJ2-1; the match to TRBD2 covers 9 bases. Trimming took 5 bases from V and 6 from J; bases not matched to a gene: 8. Looked up from germline, CDR1 is MNHNY and CDR2 is SVGAGI (reference sequence). The CDR3 is made up of 15 amino acids. The chain's CDR3 is CASSQLAGLLNEQFF. The CDR3 DNA is TGTGCCAGCAGTCAACTAGCGGGCTTGCTCAATGAGCAGTTCTTC.

The rearrangement uses TRBV5-6 and TRBJ2-5, with 10 bases fitting TRBD1. This CDR3 is 13 amino acids long. Germline V CDR1 and CDR2: SGHDT, YYEEEE. V lost 5 bases to trimming and J lost 4 bases; unmatched junction nucleotides: 2. This chain's CDR3 is CASSGQGVETQYF. As DNA, the CDR3 is TGTGCCAGCAGTGGACAGGGGGTAGAGACCCAGTACTTC. The entire variable domain, with the rest obtained from reference TRBV5-6 and TRBJ2-5, is as follows: DAGVTQSPTHLIKTRGQQVTLRCSPKSGHDTVSWYQQALGQGPQFIFQYYEEEERQRGNFPDRFSGHQFPNYSSELNVNALLLGDSALYLCASSGQGVETQYFGPGTRLLVL.

The rearrangement uses TRBV11-1 and TRBJ2-7; D is unresolved. Deletions cut 5 bases from V and 5 bases from J, with 28 bases between. This CDR3 spans 18 amino acids. Germline values: CDR1 SGHAT, CDR2 FQDESV (reference sequence). CDR3 in DNA: TGTGCCAGCAGCCCCAGGCCCCTCCCCTATTGGCCCCTCCACGAGCAGTACTTC. Translating gives CASSPRPLPYWPLHEQYF.

The chain joins TRBV6-5 to TRBJ1-6; the D gene is possibly TRBD1 (6 bases). Germline V gives CDR1 MNHEY, CDR2 SVGAGI. Trimming pared 6 bases from V and 8 bases from J, leaving 8 bases between. The CDR3 has 12 residues. The CDR3 nucleotides read TGTGCCAGCAGGAACAGGGATTCACCCCTCCACTTT. Translated: CASRNRDSPLHF.

The chain uses TRBV20-1 and TRBJ1-2; D ambiguous. CDR1 and CDR2 (germline): DFQATT, SNEGSKA (reference sequence). This CDR3 region has 11 residues. V was pared by 7 bases and J by 8 bases, with 14 bases between. The CDR3 DNA sequence: TGCAGTGTACCGGACGGGAGCGGCTACACCTTC. The encoded protein is CSVPDGSGYTF.

The gene calls are TRBV27 and TRBJ2-2, with 14 bases fitting TRBD2. The ends lost 8 bases at V and 2 bases at J; junction bases unmatched: 4. The length of the CDR3 is 16 residues. Germline lookup yields CDR1 MNHEY and CDR2 SMNVEV (reference sequence). DNA of the CDR3: TGTGCCAGCCAGGGACTAGCGGGAGCTAACACCGGGGAGCTGTTTTTT. The encoded protein is CASQGLAGANTGELFF.

This chain connects TRBV19 to TRBJ2-1, with D possibly being TRBD2 (6 bases). Trimming removed 0 bases from V and 4 bases from J, with 7 bases in between. CDR3 length: 14 residues. Germline lookup yields CDR1 LNHDA and CDR2 SQIVND (reference sequence). CDR3 residues: CASSIDGTYNEQFF. CDR3 DNA: TGTGCCAGTAGTATAGACGGGACTTACAATGAGCAGTTCTTC. Full variable domain (missing parts from reference TRBV19 and TRBJ2-1): DGGITQSPKYLFRKEGQNVTLSCEQNLNHDAMYWYRQDPGQGLRLIYYSQIVNDFQKGDIAEGYSVSREKKESFPLTVTSAQKNPTAFYLCASSIDGTYNEQFFGPGTRLTVL.

This chain connects TRBV18 to TRBJ1-6; 7 nucleotides agree with TRBD1. Germline loops: CDR1 KGHSH, CDR2 LQKENI. The CDR3 is made up of 15 amino acids. The trim removed 3 bases at V and 7 bases at J, leaving 6 bases unmatched. For the CDR3, the DNA is TGTGCCAGCTCACCCCCACAGGGGTGGAATTCACCCCTCCACTTT. Translating gives CASSPPQGWNSPLHF.

The chain uses TRBV6-6 and TRBJ2-3; 7 positions match TRBD1. Per germline, CDR1 MNHNY and CDR2 SVGAGI (reference sequence). After removal of 10 bases from V and 9 bases from J, the junction contained 7 bases not matched to a gene. The CDR3 consists of 11 residues. The CDR3: CATQRQGTQYF. The CDR3 region has the DNA TGTGCCACACAGAGACAGGGCACGCAGTATTTT.

J is TRBJ1-6 and V is TRBV6-1, with a weak D call TRBD1 (6 bases). Looked up from germline, CDR1 is MNHNS and CDR2 is SASEGT. Trimming took off 6 bases at V and 8 bases at J, with 17 bases between the two ends. The CDR3 runs 15 residues. CDR3 protein: CASRTQGGVDSPLHF. For the CDR3, the DNA is TGTGCCAGCAGGACACAGGGAGGGGTGGATTCACCCCTCCACTTT.

The CDR3 DNA is TGTGCCAGCAGTTCCGACAGAAACACCATATATTTT. This encodes CASSSDRNTIYF. The chain carries TRBV5-6 and TRBJ1-3; the D is unclear. The CDR3 spans 12 residues. Trimming removed 5 bases from V and 5 bases from J, with 8 bases in between. Germline V gene lookup returns CDR1 SGHDT and CDR2 YYEEEE.

V is TRBV7-2 and J is TRBJ1-6; D is unresolved. The V gene lost 1 base and the J gene lost 11 bases, with 9 bases spanning the gap. The CDR3 totals 13 residues. CDR1 is SGHTA, CDR2 FQGNSA, per germline. The chain's CDR3 is CASSLGRRTPLHF. For the CDR3, the DNA is TGTGCCAGCAGCTTAGGAAGGCGGACACCCCTCCACTTT.

The V and J genes are TRBV4-1 and TRBJ2-3; 11 bases are shared with TRBD2. Germline CDR1 MGHRA, CDR2 YSYEKL. The V segment lost 0 bases and the J segment 4 bases; nucleotides outside the gene matches: 12. This CDR3 comprises 19 residues. The CDR3: CASSQDSGLADLHSDTQYF. The CDR3, as DNA: TGCGCCAGCAGCCAAGATTCGGGACTAGCGGACCTACATTCAGATACGCAGTATTTT.

The J gene is TRBJ1-3, the V gene TRBV30, with 7 nucleotides matching TRBD1. J gave up 4 bases and V 0 bases, and 6 bases lay outside the gene matches. This CDR3 contains 15 residues. CDR1 and CDR2 (germline): GTSNPN, SVGIG (reference sequence). The DNA of the CDR3 is TGTGCCTGGAGTGTGATGACAGGGCCGGGAAACACCATATATTTT. Amino acid sequence: CAWSVMTGPGNTIYF.

A remark on this clone: The sample carries other DNA sequences with the same CDR3. The rearrangement uses TRBV11-1 and TRBJ1-6; TRBD1 might be the D (5 bases). CDR1 and CDR2 from the germline V gene are SGHAT and FQDESV (reference sequence). The ends were cut back, 1 base at V and 7 bases at J, with 8 bases in the middle. The CDR3 totals 14 residues. CDR3 sequence (DNA): TGTGCCAGCAGCTTAGAGGGGAGGAATTCACCCCTCCACTTT. This gives the protein CASSLEGRNSPLHF.

The rearrangement uses TRBV28 and TRBJ1-3; possible D gene TRBD1, 6 bases. The length of the CDR3 is 14 residues. Germline V lookup: CDR1 MDHEN, CDR2 SYDVKM. Trimming left V 6 bases short and J 5 bases short, with 14 bases between. CDR3 DNA: TGTGCCAGCAGCACACAGGGATCTCGAAACACCATATATTTT. Its translation: CASSTQGSRNTIYF.

The chain uses TRBV19 and TRBJ2-5, with TRBD1 matching over 12 bases. Germline trimming cut 5 bases from V and 5 bases from J; bases unmatched to any gene: 6. The CDR3 is made up of 15 amino acids. Germline CDR1 and CDR2: LNHDA and SQIVND (reference sequence). The CDR3 region is CASSQGTGGRETQYF. As DNA, the CDR3 is TGTGCCAGTAGTCAGGGGACAGGGGGCAGGGAGACCCAGTACTTC.

The rearrangement joins TRBV9 to TRBJ2-1, with 9 bases matching TRBD1. The trim removed 3 bases at V and 2 bases at J, leaving 3 bases unmatched. The CDR3 extends over 15 amino acids. Germline-derived CDR1 and CDR2 are SGDLS and YYNGEE. As DNA, the CDR3 is TGTGCCAGCAGCGGCGGGACAGGGACCTACAATGAGCAGTTCTTC. Protein product: CASSGGTGTYNEQFF.

This chain links TRBV27 with TRBJ1-1; TRBD1 might be the D (6 bases). This CDR3 contains 14 residues. V was pared by 5 bases and J by 0 bases, with 10 bases between. The germline V gene encodes CDR1 MNHEY and CDR2 SMNVEV (reference sequence). The CDR3, as DNA: TGTGCCAGCAGTCCAGGACAGTTGAACACTGAAGCTTTCTTT. It codes for CASSPGQLNTEAFF.

V gene TRBV7-2 combines with J gene TRBJ1-3, with TRBD1 identical over 7 bases. Germline values: CDR1 SGHTA, CDR2 FQGNSA. The CDR3 covers 16 residues. With 5 bases clipped from V and 6 bases from J, the junction kept 13 bases outside the gene matches. In DNA, the CDR3 is TGTGCCAGCAGCGGGGGGCTGGGACAGAAACTAAACACCATATATTTT. It encodes CASSGGLGQKLNTIYF.

J is TRBJ2-2 and V is TRBV5-1; no clear D. Trimming left V 6 bases short and J 2 bases short, with 8 bases between. Germline values: CDR1 SGHRS, CDR2 YFSETQ. This CDR3 spans 13 amino acids. The CDR3, as DNA: TGCGCCAGCACCTTTGAAAACACCGGGGAGCTGTTTTTT. It encodes CASTFENTGELFF.

This clone was recorded only once. The sample contains more than one DNA sequence encoding this CDR3. The V gene is TRBV5-1, the J gene TRBJ2-1; 9 nucleotides align to TRBD1. The germline V gene has CDR1 SGHRS and CDR2 YFSETQ. This CDR3 is 15 amino acids long. V dropped 3 bases and J dropped 4; count of bases not matched to a gene: 5. CDR3 region: CASSSTGTGYNEQFF. DNA of the CDR3: TGCGCCAGCAGCTCCACCGGGACAGGGTACAATGAGCAGTTCTTC.

V gene TRBV10-3 combines with J gene TRBJ2-7; 14 bases match TRBD2. V shed 3 bases, J shed 2 bases, and the junction held 9 bases outside the gene matches. The CDR3 length is 18 residues. The germline V gene has CDR1 ENHRY and CDR2 SYGVKD. The CDR3 bases are TGTGCCATCAGTGAAAGGGGACTAGCGGGAGTAGCCCCCTACGAGCAGTACTTC. Protein: CAISERGLAGVAPYEQYF.

The chain employs TRBV11-2 and TRBJ1-1; maybe TRBD1 (5 bases). V lost 5 bases and J 0 bases, leaving 13 bases between the germline ends. CDR3 size: 15 residues. Germline V CDR1 and CDR2: SGHAT, FQNNGV. The CDR3 loop reads CASSPHEQVNTEAFF. Written as DNA, the CDR3 is TGTGCCAGCAGCCCACATGAACAGGTGAACACTGAAGCTTTCTTT. Variable domain in full (rest from reference TRBV11-2 and TRBJ1-1): EAGVAQSPRYKIIEKRQSVAFWCNPISGHATLYWYQQILGQGPKLLIQFQNNGVVDDSQLPKDRFSAERLKGVDSTLKIQPAKLEDSAVYLCASSPHEQVNTEAFFGQGTRLTVV.